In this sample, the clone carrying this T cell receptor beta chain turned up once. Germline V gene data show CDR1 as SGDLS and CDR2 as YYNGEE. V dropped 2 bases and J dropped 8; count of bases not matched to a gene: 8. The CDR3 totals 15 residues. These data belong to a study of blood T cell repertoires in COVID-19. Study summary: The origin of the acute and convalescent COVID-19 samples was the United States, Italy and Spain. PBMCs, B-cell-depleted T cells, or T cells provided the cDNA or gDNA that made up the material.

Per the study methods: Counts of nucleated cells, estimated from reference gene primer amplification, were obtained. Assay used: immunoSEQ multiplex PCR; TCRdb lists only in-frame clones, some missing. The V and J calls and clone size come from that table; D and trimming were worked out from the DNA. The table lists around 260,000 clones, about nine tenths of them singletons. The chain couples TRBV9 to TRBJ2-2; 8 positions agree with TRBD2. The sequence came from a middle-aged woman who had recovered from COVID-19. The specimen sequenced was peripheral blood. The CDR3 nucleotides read TGTGCCAGCAGCGTCCTCGCGGGGGGATCGGGGGAGCTGTTTTTT. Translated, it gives CASSVLAGGSGELFF.